This TCR beta chain is from a study of response to subunit inactivated influenza vaccine. TCRdb recomputed calls from the RT-PCR reads with MiXCR, one row per CDR3 protein. The table shows around 760,000 distinct CDR3 sequences, with 14% occurring only once. This CDR3 comprises 15 residues. Germline loops: CDR1 SGHTA, CDR2 FQGNSA. The J segment lost 6 bases and the V segment lost 5 bases, leaving 9 bases of the junction unmatched. Regarding the study as a whole: Each seasonal flu vaccination may recruit only limited new T cells, authors suggested.

This clonotype was observed many times. Its antigen is currently unknown. V and J are TRBV7-2 and TRBJ2-1; 8 bases map to TRBD2. This sample comprised PBMCs from blood, obtained less than 15 days before vaccination. The receptor was isolated from a man aged 45-65 years who received an inactivated influenza vaccine. In DNA, the CDR3 is TGTGCCAGCAGCCTCCCGGGGGGGCCGGGCAATGAGCAGTTCTTC. Encoded protein: CASSLPGGPGNEQFF. Combining the CDR3 with reference TRBV7-2 and TRBJ2-1 gives the whole variable domain GAGVSQSPSNKVTEKGKDVELRCDPISGHTALYWYRQSLGQGLEFLIYFQGNSAPDKSGLPSDRFSAERTGGSVSTLTIQRTQQEDSAVYLCASSLPGGPGNEQFFGPGTRLTVL.